This T cell receptor beta chain appears in the sequencing data of a study of T cells after yellow fever vaccination. Study results and limitations: There was a possibility that FACS-sorted repertoires contained abundant clonotypes contaminating from the bulk population. A small proportion of clonotypes was detected in both the CD4 and CD8 compartments.

TCRdb analysed the 5' RACE reads with MiXCR anew, one entry per CDR3 protein. The repertoire holds over 65,000 distinct CDR3 sequences, with 10% to 15% as singletons. Per the germline V gene, CDR1 is SGHRS and CDR2 is YFSETQ. Trimming stripped 1 base from V and 4 bases from J, with 14 bases between. The CDR3 sequence is 16 residues long. The rearrangement links TRBV5-1 to TRBJ2-2; a possible D gene is TRBD2 (6 bases). The TCR was taken from a man aged 18 to 30 who received the YFV17D yellow fever vaccine. Sample: CD8+ T cells not binding an NS4B(214-222) dextramer, sorted from PBMCs, taken less than 25 days after the first yellow fever vaccination. CDR3 DNA: TGCGCCAGCAGCTTGATTTCCCGGCGGGGCACCGGGGAGCTGTTTTTT. This gives the protein CASSLISRRGTGELFF.